This T cell receptor beta chain was profiled in a study of blood T cell repertoires in COVID-19. Overall study context: Some COVID-19 samples were acute and others convalescent; all came from the United States, Italy and Spain.

V was cut by 3 bases and J by 2 bases, with 28 bases left in between. The CDR3 is 20 residues long. Per the original data handling: Nucleated cell counts were estimated from reference gene primer amplification. Libraries were prepared by immunoSEQ multiplex PCR; TCRdb keeps only in-frame clonotypes and omits some of them. For V, J and clone size, that table is used; D and trimming come from the DNA. The repertoire consists of roughly 250,000 clones, with 83% occurring once and the leading ten covering around 3.3%. The receptor comes from a woman in her 40s who had been exposed to COVID-19. The sequenced material came from PBMCs or T cells enriched from blood (not recorded which). The rearrangement joins TRBV23-1 to TRBJ1-2; unclear D gene. TRBV23-1 is identified as an open reading frame with a role that is uncertain. The CDR3 loop is CASSHPEFKYSKGSNYGYTF. CDR3 nucleotide sequence: TGCGCCAGCAGTCACCCAGAATTTAAGTATTCTAAAGGGAGCAACTATGGCTACACCTTC.